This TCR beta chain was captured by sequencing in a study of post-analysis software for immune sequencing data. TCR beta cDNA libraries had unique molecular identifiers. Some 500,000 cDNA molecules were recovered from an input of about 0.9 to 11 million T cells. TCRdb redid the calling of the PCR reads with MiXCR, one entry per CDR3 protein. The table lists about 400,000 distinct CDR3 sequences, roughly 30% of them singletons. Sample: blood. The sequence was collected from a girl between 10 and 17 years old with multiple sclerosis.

The CDR3 region has the DNA TGTGCCAGCAGCATAGGGGACATTCAGTACTTC. It yields the protein CASSIGDIQYF. The rearrangement links TRBV12-3 or TRBV12-4 to TRBJ2-4; weak D call: TRBD1 (5 bases). The CDR3 consists of 11 residues. V lost 6 bases and J 8 bases, leaving 8 bases between the germline ends.